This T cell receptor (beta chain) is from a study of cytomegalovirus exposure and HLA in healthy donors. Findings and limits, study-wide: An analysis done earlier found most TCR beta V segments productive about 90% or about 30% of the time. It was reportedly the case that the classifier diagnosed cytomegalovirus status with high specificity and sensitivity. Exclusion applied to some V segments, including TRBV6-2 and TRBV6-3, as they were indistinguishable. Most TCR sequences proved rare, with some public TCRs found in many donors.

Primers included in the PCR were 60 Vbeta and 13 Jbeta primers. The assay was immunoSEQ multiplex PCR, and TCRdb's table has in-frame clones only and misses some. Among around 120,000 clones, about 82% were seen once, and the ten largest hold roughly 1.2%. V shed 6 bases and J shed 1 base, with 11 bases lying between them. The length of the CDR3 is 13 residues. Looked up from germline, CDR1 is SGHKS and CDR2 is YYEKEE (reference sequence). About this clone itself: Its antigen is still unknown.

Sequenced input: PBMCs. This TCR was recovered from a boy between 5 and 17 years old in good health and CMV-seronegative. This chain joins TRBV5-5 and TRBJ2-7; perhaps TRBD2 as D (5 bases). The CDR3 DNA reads TGTGCCAGCACCACGGGGATATCCTACGAGCAGTACTTC. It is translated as CASTTGISYEQYF.